Shown below are 31 T cell receptor beta chains from a single sample sequenced in a study of shared T cell receptors in the human thymus. Assay: immunoSEQ multiplex PCR; the TCRdb copy retains only in-frame clones and omits some. Counted here are roughly 550,000 clones, roughly 74% occurring once; the ten biggest clones make up 0.013%. These records were also assigned to another study, of human thymus T cells.

The sample consisted of thymocytes. These receptors all stem from a boy younger than two with a congenital heart defect.

About this clone itself: The CDR3 does not close with the conserved phenylalanine or tryptophan, likely indicating a read error. The limits of the CDR3 on the DNA are not certain, so only TCRdb's listed CDR3 is given. The J gene is TRBJ2-7, the V gene TRBV6-6; TRBD2 is taken as the D call from the table, unchecked against the DNA. The CDR3 length is 9 residues, termini included. Germline loops: CDR1 MNHNY, CDR2 SVGAGI (reference sequence). The CDR3 sequence: CASTLRGVG.

This clone was observed a handful of times. The chain uses TRBV28 and TRBJ2-7, with 7 bases that match TRBD2. CDR1 and CDR2 from the germline V gene are MDHEN and SYDVKM. CDR3 length: 16 residues. Unmatched junction bases numbered 12, after V lost 3 bases and J lost 4 bases. CDR3 loop: CASSFLPPRGRYEQYF. The CDR3 coding sequence is TGTGCCAGCAGTTTTTTGCCCCCTCGCGGGAGATACGAGCAGTACTTC. The full variable domain, with the rest looked up from reference TRBV28 and TRBJ2-7, is DVKVTQSSRYLVKRTGEKVFLECVQDMDHENMFWYRQDPGLGLRLIYFSYDVKMKEKGDIPEGYSVSREKKERFSLILESASTNQTSMYLCASSFLPPRGRYEQYFGPGTRLTVT.

The chain links TRBV27 to TRBJ2-3; 14 positions agree with TRBD2. This CDR3 region has 18 residues. The germline CDR1 and CDR2 sequences are MNHEY and SMNVEV (reference sequence). Trimming took 3 bases from V and 6 from J; bases not matched to a gene: 11. DNA of the CDR3: TGTGCCAGCAGTTTCCTCCCGGGGACTAGCGGGAGAATGGATACGCAGTATTTT. It yields the protein CASSFLPGTSGRMDTQYF.

V is TRBV27 and J is TRBJ1-2, with a weak D call TRBD1 (5 bases). The CDR3 has 13 amino acids. Germline lookup yields CDR1 MNHEY and CDR2 SMNVEV (reference sequence). Trimming shortened V by 3 bases and J by 4 bases, and 9 bases separated the two germline ends. The CDR3 DNA is TGTGCCAGCAGTTTTGGTCAGGGCTATGGCTACACCTTC. Translation gives CASSFGQGYGYTF.

The chain employs TRBV19 and TRBJ1-1; D is possibly TRBD1 (6 bases). V dropped 7 bases and J dropped 4 bases, with 10 bases sitting between them. This CDR3 contains 12 residues. Germline V lookup: CDR1 LNHDA, CDR2 SQIVND (reference sequence). For the CDR3, the DNA is TGTGCCAGTACAGGCAGGGGCACTGAAGCTTTCTTT. This sequence encodes CASTGRGTEAFF.

The chain combines TRBV5-1 with TRBJ2-4, with 10 bases identical to TRBD1. From germline, CDR1 is SGHRS and CDR2 YFSETQ. The CDR3 consists of 17 residues. J lost 3 bases, V lost 4 bases, and 10 bases had no gene match. The CDR3 region is CASSRASGQGGKNIQYF. For the CDR3, the DNA is TGCGCCAGCAGCAGGGCTAGCGGACAGGGGGGCAAAAACATTCAGTACTTC.

The chain has TRBV9 and TRBJ1-2; unclear D gene. This CDR3 is 14 amino acids long. CDR1 and CDR2 (germline): SGDLS, YYNGEE. Trimming cost V 4 bases and J 7 bases, with 17 bases left between them. DNA for the CDR3: TGTGCCAGCAGCCCGGCGAGGCGCCGGGGTGGCTACACCTTC. Amino acid sequence: CASSPARRRGGYTF.

Details on this clone: Other DNA sequences in the sample encode the same CDR3. The chain has TRBV7-9 and TRBJ1-4; D might be TRBD1 (5 bases). Trimming took 2 bases from V and 1 from J, leaving 5 bases between them. Germline V gene data show CDR1 as SEHNR and CDR2 as FQNEAQ (reference sequence). This CDR3 has 14 amino acids. The CDR3 reads CASSLRGTNEKLFF. Written as DNA, the CDR3 is TGTGCCAGCAGCTTAAGGGGAACTAATGAAAAACTGTTTTTT.

The chain links TRBV28 to TRBJ2-1; 13 bases are shared with TRBD2. Trimming cost V 6 bases and J 8 bases; bases outside gene matches: 7. The CDR3 is 15 amino acids. Per germline, CDR1 MDHEN and CDR2 SYDVKM. This CDR3 is CASSGGTSGKDEQFF. CDR3 in DNA: TGTGCCAGCAGCGGCGGGACTAGCGGGAAGGATGAGCAGTTCTTC.

The V gene is TRBV6-1, the J gene TRBJ2-2; no definite D call. Germline V gene lookup returns CDR1 MNHNS and CDR2 SASEGT. Trimming left V 5 bases short and J 5 bases short, with 9 bases between. The CDR3 runs to 13 residues. CDR3 loop: CASSPGWTGELFF. DNA of the CDR3: TGTGCCAGCAGTCCGGGTTGGACCGGGGAGCTGTTTTTT.

This sequence joins TRBV4-3 and TRBJ2-4; 9 nucleotides align to TRBD2. The J segment lost 4 bases and the V segment lost 0 bases, leaving 7 bases of the junction unmatched. From germline, CDR1 is LGHNA and CDR2 YSLEER. The CDR3 is 17 residues long. The CDR3 region is CASSQDLAGGLKNIQYF. CDR3 nucleotide sequence: TGCGCCAGCAGCCAAGATCTGGCGGGAGGGTTGAAAAACATTCAGTACTTC.

This CDR3 reads CASSQATGLAGDPPIYEQYF. The CDR3 coding sequence is TGCGCCAGCAGCCAAGCTACGGGACTAGCGGGAGACCCCCCCATCTACGAGCAGTACTTC. The chain employs TRBV4-1 and TRBJ2-7; 14 nucleotides align to TRBD2. This CDR3 has 20 residues. Germline V gives CDR1 MGHRA, CDR2 YSYEKL. V lost 1 base and J lost 3; bases outside the gene matches: 14.

This clone was seen a handful of times. The V and J genes are TRBV27 and TRBJ2-7; D may be TRBD2 (5 bases). Between the trimmed V and J ends, which lost 2 bases and 7 bases, there was a span of 12 bases. The length of the CDR3 is 13 residues. Germline CDR1 reads MNHEY; CDR2 reads SMNVEV (reference sequence). CDR3 sequence: CASSLLAHWEQYF. CDR3 DNA: TGTGCCAGCAGTTTACTAGCTCATTGGGAGCAGTACTTC.

V is TRBV14 and J is TRBJ2-1, with 8 nucleotides matching TRBD2. The CDR3 extends over 20 amino acids. V lost 1 base, J lost 0 bases, and 14 bases stayed unmatched. Germline V gene data show CDR1 as SGHDN and CDR2 as FVKESK. In nucleotides, the CDR3 is TGTGCCAGCAGCCAAGTAGCGGGGCTAGCGGGCCTAAGCTCCTACAATGAGCAGTTCTTC. It yields the protein CASSQVAGLAGLSSYNEQFF. The full variable domain, its missing parts supplied by reference TRBV14 and TRBJ2-1, is EAGVTQFPSHSVIEKGQTVTLRCDPISGHDNLYWYRRVMGKEIKFLLHFVKESKQDESGMPNNRFLAERTGGTYSTLKVQPAELEDSGVYFCASSQVAGLAGLSSYNEQFFGPGTRLTVL.

The rearrangement links TRBV12-5 to TRBJ1-1, with TRBD1 identical over 9 bases. Looked up from germline, CDR1 is LGHNT and CDR2 is FRNRAP. V lost 6 bases and J lost 2; bases outside the gene matches: 7. The CDR3 contains 15 residues. CDR3 DNA sequence: TGTGCTAGTGGGCGTACGGGACAGGGTAACACTGAAGCTTTCTTT. Its translation is CASGRTGQGNTEAFF. The full variable domain, in which reference TRBV12-5 and TRBJ1-1 provide the parts outside the CDR3, is DARVTQTPRHKVTEMGQEVTMRCQPILGHNTVFWYRQTMMQGLELLAYFRNRAPLDDSGMPKDRFSAEMPDATLATLKIQPSEPRDSAVYFCASGRTGQGNTEAFFGQGTRLTVV.

The V and J genes are TRBV7-9 and TRBJ1-1, with D tentatively TRBD1 (6 bases). The CDR3 is made up of 17 amino acids. The germline V gene has CDR1 SEHNR and CDR2 FQNEAQ (reference sequence). The V gene lost 0 bases and the J gene lost 1 base, with 15 bases spanning the gap. The chain's CDR3 is CASSLASGKGENTEAFF. CDR3 bases: TGTGCCAGCAGCTTAGCGAGCGGTAAGGGGGAGAACACTGAAGCTTTCTTT.

This clone was seen more than once but under ten times. The chain is built from TRBV6-4 and TRBJ2-2; TRBD2 matches at 10 bases. V dropped 0 bases and J dropped 7; count of bases not matched to a gene: 8. The CDR3 has 17 amino acids. Germline V gene lookup returns CDR1 MRHNA and CDR2 SNTAGT. CDR3 in DNA: TGTGCCAGCAGTGACTCGGGGACTAGCGACTTCAACGGGGAGCTGTTTTTT. As protein: CASSDSGTSDFNGELFF.

The chain is built from TRBV28 and TRBJ1-2, with D unclear. Trimming pared 2 bases from V and 14 bases from J, leaving 12 bases between. Per germline, CDR1 MDHEN and CDR2 SYDVKM. The CDR3 loop spans 11 amino acids. CDR3 coding DNA: TGTGCCAGCAGTTTAAGTAGCTTTGTAACCTTC. This sequence encodes CASSLSSFVTF.

The rearrangement uses TRBV4-2 and TRBJ2-1; D remains ambiguous. Looked up from germline, CDR1 is LGHNA and CDR2 is YNFKEQ. With 0 bases removed from V and 0 bases from J, the gap between germline ends came to 18 bases. The CDR3 consists of 19 residues. This CDR3 is CASSQDNGRAPSSYNEQFF. Written as DNA, the CDR3 is TGTGCCAGCAGCCAAGATAATGGTAGAGCCCCGAGCTCCTACAATGAGCAGTTCTTC.

The chain recombines TRBV6-5 with TRBJ1-2, with D possibly being TRBD1 (6 bases). The CDR3 is 16 amino acids. V dropped 0 bases and J dropped 11 bases, with 22 bases sitting between them. Germline V gene sequence: CDR1 MNHEY, CDR2 SVGAGI. The DNA for the CDR3 is TGTGCCAGCAGTTACTCTTACAGGGCATCCCCCCTAATGTACACCTTC. It codes for CASSYSYRASPLMYTF.

This clone occurred a few times. The rearrangement links TRBV28 to TRBJ1-2, with TRBD1 matching over 12 bases. The CDR3 loop spans 20 amino acids. From germline, CDR1 is MDHEN and CDR2 SYDVKM. V was clipped by 2 bases and J by 8 bases; unmatched bases: 21. As DNA, the CDR3 is TGTGCCAGCAGTTTAGAACATCCCGACCCCGGGGACAGGGGGCGAGAGGGCTACACCTTC. Encoded protein: CASSLEHPDPGDRGREGYTF.

This clone was counted a few times. This chain connects TRBV11-2 to TRBJ2-7; D not resolved. The V end was cut by 5 bases, the J end by 0 bases, with 14 bases between. Per germline, CDR1 SGHAT and CDR2 FQNNGV. The CDR3 extends over 15 amino acids. CDR3 residues: CASSPRGPNSYEQYF. The DNA of the CDR3 is TGTGCCAGCAGCCCCCGAGGTCCGAACTCCTACGAGCAGTACTTC.

The V gene is TRBV14, the J gene TRBJ1-4; 9 bases agree with TRBD1. The CDR3 spans 18 residues. CDR1 and CDR2 from the germline V gene are SGHDN and FVKESK. With V trimmed by 4 bases and J by 5 bases, 14 bases remained unmatched. CDR3 bases: TGTGCCAGCAGCCGCGCTTCCGGGACAGGGATCCCGAATGAAAAACTGTTTTTT. Translating gives CASSRASGTGIPNEKLFF.

This clone turned up a few times. This chain joins TRBV5-6 and TRBJ2-2; 8 bases align to TRBD2. Trimming took 1 base from V and 5 from J; bases not matched to a gene: 7. The CDR3 consists of 16 residues. The germline V gene has CDR1 SGHDT and CDR2 YYEEEE. The CDR3 region is CASSLTTPGGTGELFF. The DNA of the CDR3 is TGTGCCAGCAGCTTGACCACACCGGGGGGGACCGGGGAGCTGTTTTTT.

This chain uses TRBV27 with TRBJ2-2; tentative D call: TRBD1 (5 bases). Between the trimmed V and J ends, which lost 3 bases and 5 bases, there was a span of 13 bases. The CDR3 covers 15 residues. The V gene's germline CDR1 is MNHEY and CDR2 SMNVEV (reference sequence). CDR3 sequence (DNA): TGTGCCAGCAGTTTTGGCCAGGGAAAGACCGGGGAGCTGTTTTTT. Translated, it gives CASSFGQGKTGELFF.

This clone appeared a few times. The chain combines TRBV18 with TRBJ2-7; a possible D gene is TRBD2 (5 bases). This CDR3 has 16 amino acids. From germline, CDR1 is KGHSH and CDR2 LQKENI. Deletions cut 0 bases from V and 9 bases from J, with 21 bases between. DNA of the CDR3: TGTGCCAGCTCACCACCGCCGGGATCCGAGAAGTTAGGGCAGTACTTC. This codes for CASSPPPGSEKLGQYF.

The V and J genes are TRBV25-1 and TRBJ2-5, with D perhaps matching TRBD2 (7 bases). This CDR3 is built from 18 residues. V was clipped by 3 bases and J by 5 bases, with 25 bases between them. The V gene's germline CDR1 is MGHDK and CDR2 SYGVNS. The CDR3 bases are TGTGCCAGCAGTGATGAGGGAGGGCCCCCAGGGGATGGGGAGACCCAGTACTTC. Its protein is CASSDEGGPPGDGETQYF.

The chain uses TRBV28 and TRBJ2-7, with 7 bases lining up with TRBD1. This CDR3 has 14 residues. In germline, CDR1 is MDHEN, CDR2 SYDVKM. Germline trimming cut 2 bases from V and 3 bases from J; bases unmatched to any gene: 4. The chain's CDR3 is CASSLADRIYEQYF. The CDR3 DNA reads TGTGCCAGCAGTTTAGCGGACAGGATCTACGAGCAGTACTTC.

The chain joins TRBV27 to TRBJ1-2, with TRBD1 as a possible D gene (5 bases). From germline, CDR1 is MNHEY and CDR2 SMNVEV (reference sequence). Trimming removed 1 base from V and 6 bases from J, with 27 bases in between. CDR3 length equals 19 residues. The CDR3, as DNA: TGTGCCAGCAGTTTATTGCCCCCGCTGCAGGGTAAGAAAAACGATGGCTACACCTTC. Residues: CASSLLPPLQGKKNDGYTF.

The chain employs TRBV28 and TRBJ2-7; no reliable D call. V was trimmed by 1 base and J by 3 bases, leaving 16 bases between them. CDR1 MDHEN and CDR2 SYDVKM come from the germline V gene. The CDR3 is 16 amino acids. The DNA of the CDR3 is TGTGCCAGCAGTTTATACCACGAGGAGCGATACTACGAGCAGTACTTC. Its protein product is CASSLYHEERYYEQYF.

The V gene is TRBV19, the J gene TRBJ2-2; 7 bases fit TRBD1. The CDR3 covers 16 residues. CDR1 is LNHDA and CDR2 is SQIVND in the germline V gene (reference sequence). V dropped 3 bases and J dropped 5; count of bases not matched to a gene: 9. The CDR3 bases are TGTGCCAGTAGTATCCTTCAGACAGGGAAGACCGGGGAGCTGTTTTTT. This encodes CASSILQTGKTGELFF. The complete variable domain, with remaining parts taken from reference TRBV19 and TRBJ2-2, reads DGGITQSPKYLFRKEGQNVTLSCEQNLNHDAMYWYRQDPGQGLRLIYYSQIVNDFQKGDIAEGYSVSREKKESFPLTVTSAQKNPTAFYLCASSILQTGKTGELFFGEGSRLTVL.